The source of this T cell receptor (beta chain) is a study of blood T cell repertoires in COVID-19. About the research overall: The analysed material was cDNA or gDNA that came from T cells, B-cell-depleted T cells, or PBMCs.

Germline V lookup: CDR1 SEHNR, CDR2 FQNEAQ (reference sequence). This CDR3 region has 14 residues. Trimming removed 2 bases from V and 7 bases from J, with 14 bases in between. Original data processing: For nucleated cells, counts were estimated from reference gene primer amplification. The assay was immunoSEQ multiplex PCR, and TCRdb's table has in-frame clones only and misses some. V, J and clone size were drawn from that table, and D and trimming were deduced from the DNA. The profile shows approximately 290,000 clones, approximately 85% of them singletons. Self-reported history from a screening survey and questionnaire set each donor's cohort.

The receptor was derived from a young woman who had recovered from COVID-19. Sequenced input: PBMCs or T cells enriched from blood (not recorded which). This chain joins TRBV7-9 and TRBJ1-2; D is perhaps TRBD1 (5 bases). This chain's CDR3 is CASSLSQQGGGYTF. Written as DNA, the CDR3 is TGTGCCAGCAGCTTAAGCCAGCAGGGCGGTGGCTACACCTTC.